These 23 T cell receptor beta chains originate from one sample sequenced in a study of T cells in Graves' hyperthyroidism and ophthalmopathy. Amplification of TCR beta CDR3 regions used RNA as the template. Primed by the HTBI set, a first-round RT-PCR was run on the TCR CDR3. TCRdb redid the calling of the multiplex PCR reads with MiXCR, one entry per CDR3 protein. The sample consists of 540,000 or so distinct CDR3 sequences, about a sixth of them appearing once. Sequences were obtained from blood. The origin of the receptors is a woman under 40 with Graves' hyperthyroidism.

In its sample, this clonotype was seen many times. The chain recombines TRBV5-1 with TRBJ2-3; the D gene is possibly TRBD1 (5 bases). The CDR3 length is 15 residues. The germline CDR1 and CDR2 sequences are SGHRS and YFSETQ. Trimming stripped 1 base from V and 1 base from J, with 10 bases between. CDR3: CASSLSSTGTDTQYF. CDR3 DNA sequence: TGCGCCAGCAGCTTGTCCTCGACAGGCACAGATACGCAGTATTTT.

This clonotype was recorded many times. This sequence joins TRBV20-1 and TRBJ2-7; 9 nucleotides match TRBD2. Germline V gives CDR1 DFQATT, CDR2 SNEGSKA (reference sequence). CDR3 length equals 14 residues. Losses at the gene ends were 6 bases for V and 4 bases for J; bases not matched to a gene: 10. The CDR3 sequence is CSAPASGIYYEQYF. DNA of the CDR3: TGCAGTGCACCAGCTAGCGGGATTTATTACGAGCAGTACTTC.

This clonotype was found many times. This chain links TRBV11-2 with TRBJ2-1; a weak D match, TRBD2 (5 bases). Trimming took off 6 bases at V and 5 bases at J, with 23 bases between the two ends. The CDR3 is made up of 17 amino acids. Germline lookup yields CDR1 SGHAT and CDR2 FQNNGV. CDR3 nucleotides: TGTGCCAGCAGTCCCTGGGGAGCCGGTCCGGCGGACAATGAGCAGTTCTTC. This gives the protein CASSPWGAGPADNEQFF.

This clonotype was seen only a few times. J is TRBJ2-6 and V is TRBV4-3; D gene uncertain. The V end was cut by 0 bases, the J end by 0 bases, with 6 bases between. This CDR3 is 16 amino acids long. From germline, CDR1 is LGHNA and CDR2 YSLEER. CDR3 in amino acids: CASSQDRISGANVLTF. The CDR3 nucleotides read TGCGCCAGCAGCCAAGATCGCATCTCTGGGGCCAACGTCCTGACTTTC.

The chain couples TRBV2 to TRBJ2-3, with TRBD2 matching 8 bases. V gave up 7 bases and J gave up 2 bases; unmatched junction bases: 8. Germline loops: CDR1 SNHLY, CDR2 FYNNEI. This CDR3 is 15 amino acids long. The CDR3 here is CASTLLSGDTDTQYF. DNA of the CDR3: TGTGCCAGCACTCTTCTTAGCGGGGACACAGATACGCAGTATTTT.

This clonotype was counted at least ten times. V and J are TRBV27 and TRBJ1-1, with no clear D. CDR3 length: 13 amino acids. V was pared by 6 bases and J by 4 bases, with 12 bases between. Per germline, CDR1 MNHEY and CDR2 SMNVEV (reference sequence). The CDR3 region is CASRGGSGTEAFF. The CDR3 DNA follows: TGTGCCAGCAGGGGTGGAAGTGGCACTGAAGCTTTCTTT.

This clonotype was seen ten or more times. V is TRBV5-1 and J is TRBJ1-1; TRBD1 is a possible D gene (5 bases). Trimming took off 4 bases at V and 1 base at J, with 14 bases between the two ends. CDR1 SGHRS and CDR2 YFSETQ come from the germline V gene. The CDR3 contains 15 residues. Here the CDR3 reads CASSLSRGENTEAFF. The CDR3, as DNA: TGCGCCAGCAGCCTATCCAGAGGGGAGAACACTGAAGCTTTCTTT.

The V call is TRBV6-1, the J call TRBJ2-1; 9 bases agree with TRBD2. After removal of 2 bases from V and 4 bases from J, the junction contained 9 bases not matched to a gene. CDR3 length equals 17 residues. CDR1 and CDR2 from the germline V gene are MNHNS and SASEGT. The CDR3: CASSELAGGRRYNEQFF. The DNA for the CDR3 is TGTGCCAGCAGTGAATTGGCGGGAGGGCGTAGATACAATGAGCAGTTCTTC.

The chain carries TRBV15 and TRBJ2-3; no definite D call. This CDR3 contains 13 residues. The germline gives CDR1 LNHNV, CDR2 YYDKDF (reference sequence). Between the trimmed V and J ends, which lost 0 bases and 11 bases, there was a span of 12 bases. The CDR3 nucleotides read TGTGCCACCAGCAGAGATTTCCCCTCGCGGCAGTATTTT. This translates into CATSRDFPSRQYF. Drawing the rest from reference TRBV15 and TRBJ2-3, the complete variable domain is DAMVIQNPRYQVTQFGKPVTLSCSQTLNHNVMYWYQQKSSQAPKLLFHYYDKDFNNEADTPDNFQSRRPNTSFCFLDIRSPGLGDTAMYLCATSRDFPSRQYFGPGTRLTVL.

This clonotype has a count of ten or more. The V and J genes are TRBV6-1 and TRBJ1-4; TRBD1 agrees at 7 bases. The CDR3 consists of 15 residues. Germline loops: CDR1 MNHNS, CDR2 SASEGT. J was trimmed by 6 bases and V by 5 bases; bases with no gene match: 9. The CDR3 region is CASSYRGTADEKLFF. The DNA of the CDR3 is TGTGCCAGCAGTTACCGCGGGACAGCCGATGAAAAACTGTTTTTT.

This chain links TRBV15 with TRBJ2-7; 11 bases are a match to TRBD2. The CDR3 is made up of 16 amino acids. Per germline, CDR1 LNHNV and CDR2 YYDKDF (reference sequence). V gave up 1 base and J gave up 2 bases; unmatched junction bases: 4. CDR3 in DNA: TGTGCCACCAGCAGAGGCGGGACTAGCGGAGCCTACGAGCAGTACTTC. Translation gives CATSRGGTSGAYEQYF.

This clonotype was counted ten times or more. This chain links TRBV7-6 with TRBJ1-1; TRBD1 matches 9 bases. V lost 4 bases, J lost 0 bases, and 12 bases stayed unmatched. The CDR3 is made up of 18 amino acids. Germline CDR1 and CDR2: SGHVS and FNYEAQ. The CDR3 DNA follows: TGTGCCAGCAGCTCGCTAGACAGGGGGGGTCATTTGAACACTGAAGCTTTCTTT. Translating it yields CASSSLDRGGHLNTEAFF.

The CDR3 reads CASSPPGPRTSNHEQFF. CDR3 coding DNA: TGTGCCAGCAGCCCCCCGGGTCCTCGGACTAGTAACCATGAGCAGTTCTTC. This rearrangement joins TRBV9 to TRBJ2-1, with 7 bases fitting TRBD2. The V gene end was trimmed by 4 bases and the J gene end by 8 bases; junction bases not matched to a gene: 18. This CDR3 has 17 residues. Germline CDR1 reads SGDLS; CDR2 reads YYNGEE.

This clonotype was found a few times. The rearrangement joins TRBV30 to TRBJ1-3; no clear D gene. Germline V gives CDR1 GTSNPN, CDR2 SVGIG (reference sequence). V was clipped by 2 bases and J by 4 bases, with 9 bases between them. This CDR3 is 13 amino acids long. The CDR3 protein is CAWSLLLGNTIYF. DNA of the CDR3: TGTGCCTGGAGTCTTCTACTGGGAAACACCATATATTTT.

CDR3 residues: CASGLVRVGNTEAFF. CDR3 nucleotides: TGTGCTAGTGGTTTGGTACGTGTGGGGAACACTGAAGCTTTCTTT. The chain couples TRBV12-5 to TRBJ1-1; unclear D gene. In germline, CDR1 is LGHNT, CDR2 FRNRAP. V was cut by 0 bases and J by 1 base, with 9 bases left in between. CDR3 size: 15 residues.

This clonotype was counted only a few times. The chain recombines TRBV20-1 with TRBJ2-1; D uncertain. With 3 bases removed from V and 7 bases from J, the gap between germline ends came to 7 bases. This CDR3 has 11 amino acids. Germline loops: CDR1 DFQATT, CDR2 SNEGSKA (reference sequence). CDR3 protein: CSASVFNEQFF. For the CDR3, the DNA is TGCAGTGCTAGTGTATTTAATGAGCAGTTCTTC.

The V call is TRBV30, the J call TRBJ2-4; weak D call: TRBD2 (5 bases). Trimming removed 0 bases from V and 1 base from J, with 10 bases in between. The CDR3 is 15 residues long. From germline, CDR1 is GTSNPN and CDR2 SVGIG (reference sequence). CDR3 nucleotide sequence: TGTGCCTGGAGTGTCTCTAGCCAGGCCAAAAACATTCAGTACTTC. Its translation is CAWSVSSQAKNIQYF.

The rearrangement uses TRBV24-1 and TRBJ2-5; tentatively, D is TRBD2 (7 bases). Per the germline V gene, CDR1 is KGHDR and CDR2 is SFDVKD. V lost 1 base to trimming and J lost 4 bases, with 12 bases between them. The CDR3 is made up of 15 amino acids. The CDR3: CATSDFGGRGETQYF. DNA for the CDR3: TGTGCCACCAGTGATTTCGGGGGGCGAGGAGAGACCCAGTACTTC.

This clonotype showed up many times. The J gene is TRBJ1-1, the V gene TRBV12-3 or TRBV12-4; 10 positions match TRBD1. The CDR3 runs to 16 residues. Losses at the gene ends were 6 bases for V and 2 bases for J; bases not matched to a gene: 9. CDR3 bases: TGTGCCAGCAGGGAAGGGGACAGGGGAGGAAACACTGAAGCTTTCTTT. Residues: CASREGDRGGNTEAFF.

The CDR3 DNA follows: TGCGCCAGCAGCAAGGAAGGGGGTGCCCGGACAGAAGAGACCCAGTACTTC. Translation gives CASSKEGGARTEETQYF. This chain links TRBV5-1 with TRBJ2-5; a weak D match, TRBD1 (6 bases). Trimming left V 4 bases short and J 3 bases short, with 22 bases between. CDR3 length equals 17 residues. The germline gives CDR1 SGHRS, CDR2 YFSETQ.

The chain recombines TRBV5-1 with TRBJ1-4; no clear D. V shed 5 bases and J shed 5 bases, with 10 bases lying between them. This CDR3 region has 13 residues. The V gene's germline CDR1 is SGHRS and CDR2 YFSETQ. The CDR3 DNA sequence: TGCGCCAGCAGAGATGACTACAATGAAAAACTGTTTTTT. Translation: CASRDDYNEKLFF. Full variable domain (outside the CDR3, taken from reference TRBV5-1 and TRBJ1-4): KAGVTQTPRYLIKTRGQQVTLSCSPISGHRSVSWYQQTPGQGLQFLFEYFSETQRNKGNFPGRFSGRQFSNSRSEMNVSTLELGDSALYLCASRDDYNEKLFFGSGTQLSVL.

This clonotype appeared many times. The chain carries TRBV20-1 and TRBJ2-7, with D hard to call. The CDR3 length is 13 residues. Trimming removed 3 bases at V and 4 bases at J, with 13 bases between. From germline, CDR1 is DFQATT and CDR2 SNEGSKA (reference sequence). CDR3 DNA sequence: TGCAGTGCTAGGGGGTCTGTGTCATACGAGCAGTACTTC. This encodes CSARGSVSYEQYF.

The sample holds a few counts of this clonotype. The V and J genes are TRBV5-1 and TRBJ2-7; 12 positions agree with TRBD2. The V gene end was trimmed by 4 bases and the J gene end by 1 base; junction bases not matched to a gene: 6. Per germline, CDR1 SGHRS and CDR2 YFSETQ. CDR3 length equals 16 residues. The CDR3 nucleotides read TGCGCCAGCAGCCCACCGACTAGCGGGGGATCCTACGAGCAGTACTTC. Translation: CASSPPTSGGSYEQYF.